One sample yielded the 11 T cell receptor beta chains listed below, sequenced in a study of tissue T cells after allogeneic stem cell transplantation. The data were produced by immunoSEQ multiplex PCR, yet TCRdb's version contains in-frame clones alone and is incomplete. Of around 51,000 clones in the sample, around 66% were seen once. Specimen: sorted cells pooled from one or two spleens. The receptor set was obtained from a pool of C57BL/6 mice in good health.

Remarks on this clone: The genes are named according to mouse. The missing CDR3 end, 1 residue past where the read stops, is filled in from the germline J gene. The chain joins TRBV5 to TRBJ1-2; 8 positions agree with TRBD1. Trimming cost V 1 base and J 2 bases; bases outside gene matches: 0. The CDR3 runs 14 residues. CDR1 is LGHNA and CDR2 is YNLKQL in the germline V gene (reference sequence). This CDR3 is CASSQGQGNSDYTF. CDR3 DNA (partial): TGTGCCAGCAGCCAAGGACAGGGGAACTCCGACTACACC.

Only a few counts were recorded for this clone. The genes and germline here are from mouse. CDR3 sequence reads: CASRDQGANSDYTF. The DNA read from the CDR3 is TGTGCCAGCAGGGATCAGGGGGCAAACTCCGACTACACC. The chain recombines TRBV13-3 with TRBJ1-2; 7 bases map to TRBD1. Read coverage stops 1 residue before the CDR3 terminus; the germline J gene supplies the remainder. V was pared by 5 bases and J by 0 bases, with 4 bases of the junction left unmatched. This CDR3 is built from 14 residues. The V gene's germline CDR1 is NNHDY and CDR2 SYVADS.

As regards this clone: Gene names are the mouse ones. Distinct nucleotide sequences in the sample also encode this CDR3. The CDR3 loop reads CASSLGGAAETLYF. CDR3 DNA, as far as it was read: TGTGCCAGCAGTTTGGGGGGAGCTGCAGAAACGCTGTAT. The chain links TRBV15 to TRBJ2-3; tentative D call: TRBD2 (6 bases). The CDR3 end falls 1 residue outside the read, so it is completed with the germline J gene. The CDR3 extends over 14 amino acids. Deletions cut 3 bases from V and 2 bases from J, with 9 bases between. In germline, CDR1 is SGHND, CDR2 FRSKSL.

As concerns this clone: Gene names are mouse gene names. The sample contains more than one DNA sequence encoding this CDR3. CDR3 protein: CGARDRGDTEVFF. The DNA read from the CDR3 is TGTGGTGCTAGGGACAGGGGAGACACAGAAGTCTTC. V is TRBV20 and J is TRBJ1-1; a weak D match, TRBD1 (6 bases). With the read ending 1 residue before the CDR3 end, the germline J gene is used to fill in that end. This CDR3 contains 13 residues. Germline CDR1 is GFQATS and CDR2 is STVNSAI. V was trimmed by 0 bases and J by 3 bases, leaving 8 bases between them.

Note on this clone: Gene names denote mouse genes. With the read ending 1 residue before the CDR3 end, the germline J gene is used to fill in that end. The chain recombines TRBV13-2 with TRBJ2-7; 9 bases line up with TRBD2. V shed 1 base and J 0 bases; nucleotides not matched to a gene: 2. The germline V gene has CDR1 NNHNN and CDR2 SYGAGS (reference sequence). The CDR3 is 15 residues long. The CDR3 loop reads CASGDSWGGSYEQYF. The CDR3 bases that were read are TGTGCCAGCGGTGATTCCTGGGGGGGCTCCTATGAACAGTAC.

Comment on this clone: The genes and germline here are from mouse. The DNA read from the CDR3 is TGTGCCAGCAGCGGCAGGGGGACCCAAGACACCCAGTAC. Its protein product is CASSGRGTQDTQY. The whole CDR3 sequence reads CASSGRGTQDTQYF. V and J are TRBV5 and TRBJ2-5; 7 bases line up with TRBD1. Read data end 1 residue before the CDR3 end; the end is taken from the germline J gene. With V trimmed by 5 bases and J by 2 bases, 4 bases remained unmatched. The V gene's germline CDR1 is LGHNA and CDR2 YNLKQL (reference sequence). CDR3 length: 14 residues.

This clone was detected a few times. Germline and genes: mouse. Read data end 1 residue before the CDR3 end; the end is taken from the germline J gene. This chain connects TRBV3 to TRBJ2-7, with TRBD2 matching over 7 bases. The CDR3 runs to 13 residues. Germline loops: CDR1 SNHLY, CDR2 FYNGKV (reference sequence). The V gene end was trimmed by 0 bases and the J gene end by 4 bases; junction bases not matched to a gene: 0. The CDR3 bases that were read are TGTGCCAGCAGCTTAGCCTGGGGGTATGAACAGTAC. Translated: CASSLAWGYEQY. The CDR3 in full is CASSLAWGYEQYF.

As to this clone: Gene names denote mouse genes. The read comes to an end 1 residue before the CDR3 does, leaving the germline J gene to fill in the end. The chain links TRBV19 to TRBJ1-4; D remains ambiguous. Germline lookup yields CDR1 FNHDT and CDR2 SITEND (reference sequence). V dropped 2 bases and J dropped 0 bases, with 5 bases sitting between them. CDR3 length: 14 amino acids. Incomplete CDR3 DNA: TGTGCCAGCAGTATTCAGTTTTCCAACGAAAGATTATTT. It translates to CASSIQFSNERLF. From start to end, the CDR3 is CASSIQFSNERLFF.

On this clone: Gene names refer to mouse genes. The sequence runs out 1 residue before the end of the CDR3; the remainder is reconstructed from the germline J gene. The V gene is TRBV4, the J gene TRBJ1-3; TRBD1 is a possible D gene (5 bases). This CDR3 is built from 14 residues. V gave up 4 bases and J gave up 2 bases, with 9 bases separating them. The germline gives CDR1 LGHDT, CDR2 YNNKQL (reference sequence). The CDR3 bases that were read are TGTGCCAGCAGCTTTGACAGACCTGGAAATACGCTCTAT. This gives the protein CASSFDRPGNTLY. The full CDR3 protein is CASSFDRPGNTLYF.

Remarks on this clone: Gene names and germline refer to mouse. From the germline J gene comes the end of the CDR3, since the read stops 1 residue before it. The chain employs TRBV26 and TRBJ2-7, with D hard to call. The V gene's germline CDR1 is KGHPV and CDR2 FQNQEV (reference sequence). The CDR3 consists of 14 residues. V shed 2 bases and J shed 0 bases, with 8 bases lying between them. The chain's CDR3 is CASSLRGSSYEQYF. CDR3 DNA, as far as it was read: TGTGCCAGCAGTCTGCGGGGTAGCTCCTATGAACAGTAC.

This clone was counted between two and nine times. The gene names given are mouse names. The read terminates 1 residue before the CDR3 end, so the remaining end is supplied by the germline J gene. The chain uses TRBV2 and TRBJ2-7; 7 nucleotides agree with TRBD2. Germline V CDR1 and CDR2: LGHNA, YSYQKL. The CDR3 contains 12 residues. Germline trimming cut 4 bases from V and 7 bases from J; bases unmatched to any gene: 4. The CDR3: CASSPLGWEQYF. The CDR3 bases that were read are TGTGCCAGCAGCCCACTGGGGTGGGAACAGTAC.